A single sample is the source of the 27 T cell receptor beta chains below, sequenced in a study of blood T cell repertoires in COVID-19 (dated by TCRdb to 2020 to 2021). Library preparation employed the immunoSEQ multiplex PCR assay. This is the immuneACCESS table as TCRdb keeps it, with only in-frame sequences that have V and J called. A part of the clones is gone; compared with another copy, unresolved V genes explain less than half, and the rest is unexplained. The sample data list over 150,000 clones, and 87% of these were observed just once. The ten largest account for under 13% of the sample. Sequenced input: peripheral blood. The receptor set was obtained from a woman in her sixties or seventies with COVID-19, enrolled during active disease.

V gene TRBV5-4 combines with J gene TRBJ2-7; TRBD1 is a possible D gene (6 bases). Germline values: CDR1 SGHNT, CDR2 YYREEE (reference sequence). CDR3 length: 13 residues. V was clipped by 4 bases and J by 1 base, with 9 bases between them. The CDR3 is CASSPGQSYEQYF. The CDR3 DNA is TGTGCCAGCAGCCCTGGACAGTCCTACGAGCAGTACTTC. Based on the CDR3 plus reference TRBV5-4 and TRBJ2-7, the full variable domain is ETGVTQSPTHLIKTRGQQVTLRCSSQSGHNTVSWYQQALGQGPQFIFQYYREEENGRGNFPPRFSGLQFPNYSSELNVNALELDDSALYLCASSPGQSYEQYFGPGTRLTVT.

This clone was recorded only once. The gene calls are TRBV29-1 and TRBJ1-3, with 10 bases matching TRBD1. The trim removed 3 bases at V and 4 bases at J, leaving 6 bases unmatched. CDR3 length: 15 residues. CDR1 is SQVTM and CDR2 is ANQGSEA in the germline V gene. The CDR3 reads CSVDKGQGFGNTIYF. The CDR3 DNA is TGCAGCGTTGATAAGGGACAGGGGTTCGGAAACACCATATATTTT.

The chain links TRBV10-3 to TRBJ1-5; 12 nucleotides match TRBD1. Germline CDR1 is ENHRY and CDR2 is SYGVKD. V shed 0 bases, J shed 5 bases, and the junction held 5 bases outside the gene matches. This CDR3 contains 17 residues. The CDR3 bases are TGTGCCATCAGTGAGTCGGGACAGGGGGCCAGGGATCAGCCCCAGCATTTT. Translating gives CAISESGQGARDQPQHF.

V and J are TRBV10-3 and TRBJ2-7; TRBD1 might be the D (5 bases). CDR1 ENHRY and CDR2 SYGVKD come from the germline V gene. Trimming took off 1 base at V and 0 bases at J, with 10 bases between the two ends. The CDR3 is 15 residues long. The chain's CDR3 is CAISELRTSSYEQYF. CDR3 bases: TGTGCCATCAGTGAGTTACGGACATCCTCCTACGAGCAGTACTTC.

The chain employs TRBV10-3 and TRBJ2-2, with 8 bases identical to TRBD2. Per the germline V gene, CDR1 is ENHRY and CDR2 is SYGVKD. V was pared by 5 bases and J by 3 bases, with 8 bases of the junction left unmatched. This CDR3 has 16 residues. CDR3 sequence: CAISPTAGVDTGELFF. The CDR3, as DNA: TGTGCCATCAGTCCCACAGCGGGGGTGGACACCGGGGAGCTGTTTTTT.

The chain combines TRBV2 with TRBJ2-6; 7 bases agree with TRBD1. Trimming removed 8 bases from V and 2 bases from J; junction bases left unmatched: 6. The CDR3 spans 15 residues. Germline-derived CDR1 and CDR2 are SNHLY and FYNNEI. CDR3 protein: CASRQGVTGANVLTF. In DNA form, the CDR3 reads TGTGCCAGCCGACAGGGTGTCACTGGGGCCAACGTCCTGACTTTC.

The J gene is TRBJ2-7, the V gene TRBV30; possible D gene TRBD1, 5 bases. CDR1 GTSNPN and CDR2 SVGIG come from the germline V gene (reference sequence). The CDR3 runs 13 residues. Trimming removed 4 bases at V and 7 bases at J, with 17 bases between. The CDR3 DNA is TGTGCCTGGATTCCCCGACAGTCTTGGGAGCAGTACTTC. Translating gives CAWIPRQSWEQYF.

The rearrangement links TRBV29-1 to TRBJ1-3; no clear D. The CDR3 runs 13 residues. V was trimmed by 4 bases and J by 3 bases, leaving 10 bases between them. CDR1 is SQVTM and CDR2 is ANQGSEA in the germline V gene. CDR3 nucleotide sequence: TGCAGCGTTGGAGAGAACTTTGGAAACACCATATATTTT. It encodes CSVGENFGNTIYF. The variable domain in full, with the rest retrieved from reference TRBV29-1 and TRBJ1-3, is SAVISQKPSRDICQRGTSLTIQCQVDSQVTMMFWYRQQPGQSLTLIATANQGSEATYESGFVIDKFPISRPNLTFSTLTVSNMSPEDSSIYLCSVGENFGNTIYFGEGSWLTVV.

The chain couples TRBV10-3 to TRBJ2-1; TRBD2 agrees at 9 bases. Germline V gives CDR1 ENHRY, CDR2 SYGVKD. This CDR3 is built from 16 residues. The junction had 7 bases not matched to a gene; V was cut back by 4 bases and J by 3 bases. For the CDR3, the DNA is TGTGCCATCAGTGGGCTAGCGGGGTTGGGCTACAATGAGCAGTTCTTC. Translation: CAISGLAGLGYNEQFF.

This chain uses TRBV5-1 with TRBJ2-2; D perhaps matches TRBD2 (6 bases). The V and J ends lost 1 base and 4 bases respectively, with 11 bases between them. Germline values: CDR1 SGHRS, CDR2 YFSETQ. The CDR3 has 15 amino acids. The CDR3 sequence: CASSLFRGVTGELFF. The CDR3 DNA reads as TGCGCCAGCAGCTTGTTTCGCGGGGTCACCGGGGAGCTGTTTTTT.

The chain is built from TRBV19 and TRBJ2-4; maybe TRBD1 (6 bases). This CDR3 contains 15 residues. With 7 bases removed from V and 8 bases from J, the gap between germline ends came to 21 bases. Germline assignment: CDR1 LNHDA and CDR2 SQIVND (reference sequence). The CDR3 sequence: CASTPLKGTTYIQYF. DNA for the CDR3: TGTGCCAGTACCCCGCTTAAGGGGACAACCTACATTCAGTACTTC.

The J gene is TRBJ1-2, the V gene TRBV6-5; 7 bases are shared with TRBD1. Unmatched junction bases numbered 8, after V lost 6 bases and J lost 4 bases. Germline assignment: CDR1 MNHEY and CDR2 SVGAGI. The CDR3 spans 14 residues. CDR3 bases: TGTGCCAGCAGACCTTCCGGGACAGCCTATGGCTACACCTTC. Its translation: CASRPSGTAYGYTF.

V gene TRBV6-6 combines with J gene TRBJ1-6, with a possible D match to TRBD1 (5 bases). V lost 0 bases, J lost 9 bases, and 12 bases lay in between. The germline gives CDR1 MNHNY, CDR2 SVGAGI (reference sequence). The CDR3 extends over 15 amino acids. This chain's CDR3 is CASSYSGGEGSPLHF. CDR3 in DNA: TGTGCCAGCAGTTACTCGGGAGGGGAGGGTTCACCCCTCCACTTT.

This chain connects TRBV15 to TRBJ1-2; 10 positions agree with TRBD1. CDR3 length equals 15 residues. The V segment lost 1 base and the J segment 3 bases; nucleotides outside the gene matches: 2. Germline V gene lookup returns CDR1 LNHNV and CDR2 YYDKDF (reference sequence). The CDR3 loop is CATSRGQGADYGYTF. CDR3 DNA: TGTGCCACCAGCAGAGGACAGGGGGCCGACTATGGCTACACCTTC.

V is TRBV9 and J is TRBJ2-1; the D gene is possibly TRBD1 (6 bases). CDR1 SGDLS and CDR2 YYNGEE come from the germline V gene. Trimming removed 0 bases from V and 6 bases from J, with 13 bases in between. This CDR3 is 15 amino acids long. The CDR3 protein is CASSVDLSRGNEQFF. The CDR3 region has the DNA TGTGCCAGCAGCGTAGACCTAAGCAGGGGCAATGAGCAGTTCTTC.

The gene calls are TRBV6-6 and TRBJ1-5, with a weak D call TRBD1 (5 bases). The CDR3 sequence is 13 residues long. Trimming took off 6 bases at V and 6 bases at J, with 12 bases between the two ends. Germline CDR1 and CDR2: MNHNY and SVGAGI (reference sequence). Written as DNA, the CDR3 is TGTGCCAGCAGCGACGGGGGGAGTCAGCCCCAGCATTTT. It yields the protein CASSDGGSQPQHF.

In nucleotides, the CDR3 is TGTGCCAGCAGCTTAAAAACCGGGACAGGGCTCTCTGGAAACACCATATATTTT. It is translated as CASSLKTGTGLSGNTIYF. The chain carries TRBV7-2 and TRBJ1-3; 9 bases match TRBD1. The J segment lost 0 bases and the V segment lost 2 bases, leaving 8 bases of the junction unmatched. The CDR3 totals 18 residues. Germline loops: CDR1 SGHTA, CDR2 FQGNSA.

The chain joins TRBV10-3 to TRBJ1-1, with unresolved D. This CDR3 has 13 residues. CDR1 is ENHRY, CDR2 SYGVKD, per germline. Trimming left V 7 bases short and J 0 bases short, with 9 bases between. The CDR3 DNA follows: TGTGCCATCAAGCGAGTCTTGAACACTGAAGCTTTCTTT. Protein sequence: CAIKRVLNTEAFF.

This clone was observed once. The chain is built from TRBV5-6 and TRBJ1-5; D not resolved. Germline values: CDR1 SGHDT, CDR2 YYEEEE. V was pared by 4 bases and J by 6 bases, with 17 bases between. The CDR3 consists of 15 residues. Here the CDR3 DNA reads TGTGCCAGCAGCCTTCGGGGAGGGTCAGGTCAGCCCCAGCATTTT. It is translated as CASSLRGGSGQPQHF. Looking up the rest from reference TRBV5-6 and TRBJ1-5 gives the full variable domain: DAGVTQSPTHLIKTRGQQVTLRCSPKSGHDTVSWYQQALGQGPQFIFQYYEEEERQRGNFPDRFSGHQFPNYSSELNVNALLLGDSALYLCASSLRGGSGQPQHFGDGTRLSIL.

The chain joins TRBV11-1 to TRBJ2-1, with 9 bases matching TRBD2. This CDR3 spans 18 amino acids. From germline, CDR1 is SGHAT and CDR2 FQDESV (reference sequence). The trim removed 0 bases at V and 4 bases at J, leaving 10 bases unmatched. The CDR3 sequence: CASSLAPSGAILYNEQFF. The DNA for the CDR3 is TGTGCCAGCAGCTTAGCCCCTAGCGGGGCGATCCTATACAATGAGCAGTTCTTC.

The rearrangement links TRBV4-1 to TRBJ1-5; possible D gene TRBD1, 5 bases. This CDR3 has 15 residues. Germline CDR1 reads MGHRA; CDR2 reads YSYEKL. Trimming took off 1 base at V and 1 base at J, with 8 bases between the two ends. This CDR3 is CASSQGRGSNQPQHF. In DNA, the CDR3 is TGCGCCAGCAGCCAAGGGAGGGGCAGCAATCAGCCCCAGCATTTT.

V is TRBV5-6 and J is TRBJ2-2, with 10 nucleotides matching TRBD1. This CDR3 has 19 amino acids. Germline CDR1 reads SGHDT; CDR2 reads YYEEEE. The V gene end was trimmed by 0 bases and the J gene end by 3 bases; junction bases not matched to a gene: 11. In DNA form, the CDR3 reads TGTGCCAGCAGCTTGGCCCTAGGGACAGGGGTTGCGGACACCGGGGAGCTGTTTTTT. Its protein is CASSLALGTGVADTGELFF.

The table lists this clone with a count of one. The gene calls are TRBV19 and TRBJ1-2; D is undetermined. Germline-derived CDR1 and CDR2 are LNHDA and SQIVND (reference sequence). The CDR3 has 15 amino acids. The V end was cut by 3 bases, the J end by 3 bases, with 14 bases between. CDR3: CASSIPWGADYGYTF. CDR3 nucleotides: TGTGCCAGTAGTATCCCGTGGGGAGCGGACTATGGCTACACCTTC.

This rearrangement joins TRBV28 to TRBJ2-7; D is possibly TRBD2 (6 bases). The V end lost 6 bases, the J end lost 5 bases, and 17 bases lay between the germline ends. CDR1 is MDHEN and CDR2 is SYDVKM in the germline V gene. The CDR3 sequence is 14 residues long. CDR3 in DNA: TGTGCCAGCAGACCCGCGGGGCGCAACGACGAGCAGTACTTC. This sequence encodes CASRPAGRNDEQYF.

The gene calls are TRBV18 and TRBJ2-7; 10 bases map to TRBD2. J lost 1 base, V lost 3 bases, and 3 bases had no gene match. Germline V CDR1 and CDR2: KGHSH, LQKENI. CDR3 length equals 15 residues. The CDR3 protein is CASSPIAGGSYEQYF. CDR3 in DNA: TGTGCCAGCTCACCCATAGCGGGGGGATCCTACGAGCAGTACTTC.

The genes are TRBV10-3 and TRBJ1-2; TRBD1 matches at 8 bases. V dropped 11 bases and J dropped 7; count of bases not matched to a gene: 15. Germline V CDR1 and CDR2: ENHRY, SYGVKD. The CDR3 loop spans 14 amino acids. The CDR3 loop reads CAGPFGRGLFGYTF. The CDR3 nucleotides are TGTGCCGGCCCCTTCGGCAGGGGGCTTTTTGGCTACACCTTC.

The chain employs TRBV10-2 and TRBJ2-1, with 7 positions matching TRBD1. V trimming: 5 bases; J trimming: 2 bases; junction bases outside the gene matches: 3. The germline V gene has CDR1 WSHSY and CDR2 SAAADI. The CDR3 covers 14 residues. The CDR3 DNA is TGCGCCAGCAGTTCGGACAGGACCTACAATGAGCAGTTCTTC. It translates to CASSSDRTYNEQFF.